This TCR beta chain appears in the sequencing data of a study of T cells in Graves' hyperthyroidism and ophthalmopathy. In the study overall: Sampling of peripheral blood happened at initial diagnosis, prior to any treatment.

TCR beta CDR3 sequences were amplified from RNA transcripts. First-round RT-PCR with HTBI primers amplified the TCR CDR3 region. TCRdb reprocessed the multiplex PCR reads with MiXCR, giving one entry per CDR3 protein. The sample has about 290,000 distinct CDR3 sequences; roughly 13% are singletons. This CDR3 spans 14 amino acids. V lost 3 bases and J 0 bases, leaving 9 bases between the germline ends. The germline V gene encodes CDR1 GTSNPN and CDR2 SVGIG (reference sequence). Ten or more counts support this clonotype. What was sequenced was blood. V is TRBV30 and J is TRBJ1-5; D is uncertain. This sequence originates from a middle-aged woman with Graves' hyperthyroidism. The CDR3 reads CAWSLINSNQPQHF. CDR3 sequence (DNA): TGTGCCTGGAGCCTAATTAATAGCAATCAGCCCCAGCATTTT.